A single sample gave rise to the 25 T cell receptor beta chains below, sequenced in a study of blood T cell repertoires in COVID-19. The repertoire was sequenced with immunoSEQ multiplex PCR; TCRdb's copy has only in-frame clones and lacks some. The table includes 270,000 or so clones, approximately 90% detected once. The specimen sequenced was PBMCs or T cells enriched from blood (not recorded which). Every receptor here comes from a man in his forties who had been exposed to COVID-19.

CDR3 coding DNA: TGTGCCAGCAGCCGGGACAGGGGGTACGAGCAGTACTTC. This translates into CASSRDRGYEQYF. The rearrangement joins TRBV7-2 to TRBJ2-7; 11 nucleotides match TRBD1. The CDR3 runs to 13 residues. Trimming cost V 5 bases and J 4 bases; bases outside gene matches: 1. The V gene's germline CDR1 is SGHTA and CDR2 FQGNSA.

For the CDR3, the DNA is TGTGCCAGCAGCAAAAGGACTAGCGGGAGCACAGATACGCAGTATTTT. It specifies CASSKRTSGSTDTQYF. The chain carries TRBV3-1 (or the pseudogene TRBV3-2) and TRBJ2-3; 11 positions match TRBD2. Per germline, CDR1 LGHDT and CDR2 YNNKEL (reference sequence). There are 16 residues in the CDR3. J was trimmed by 0 bases and V by 5 bases; bases with no gene match: 4.

This chain connects TRBV4-1 to TRBJ2-7, with D maybe TRBD2 (6 bases). The CDR3 spans 15 residues. V was pared by 0 bases and J by 3 bases, with 12 bases between. The V gene's germline CDR1 is MGHRA and CDR2 YSYEKL. DNA of the CDR3: TGCGCCAGCAGCCAAGATCCTAGCGCAGGCTACGAGCAGTACTTC. Protein product: CASSQDPSAGYEQYF.

The rearrangement joins TRBV30 to TRBJ2-3; 12 bases are shared with TRBD2. Trimming cost V 5 bases and J 6 bases; bases outside gene matches: 12. Per germline, CDR1 GTSNPN and CDR2 SVGIG (reference sequence). The length of the CDR3 is 16 residues. The DNA of the CDR3 is TGTGCCTGGGGAAATAGACTAGCGGGAGCGGATGATACGCAGTATTTT. It codes for CAWGNRLAGADDTQYF.

The gene calls are TRBV11-2 and TRBJ2-1, with D perhaps TRBD2 (5 bases). Trimming cost V 5 bases and J 4 bases, with 15 bases left between them. The CDR3 covers 15 residues. Germline V lookup: CDR1 SGHAT, CDR2 FQNNGV. This chain's CDR3 is CASSAKNSGYNEQFF. CDR3 DNA: TGTGCCAGCAGCGCAAAGAATTCGGGGTACAATGAGCAGTTCTTC.

V gene TRBV5-4 combines with J gene TRBJ2-5; no clear D. Germline V CDR1 and CDR2: SGHNT, YYREEE (reference sequence). Trimming pared 4 bases from V and 1 base from J, leaving 5 bases between. The CDR3 extends over 12 amino acids. This chain's CDR3 is CASSPGQETQYF. For the CDR3, the DNA is TGTGCCAGCAGCCCGGGCCAAGAGACCCAGTACTTC.

This chain joins TRBV20-1 and TRBJ1-2, with TRBD1 matching over 8 bases. Unmatched junction bases numbered 8, after V lost 3 bases and J lost 2 bases. This CDR3 is 15 amino acids long. From germline, CDR1 is DFQATT and CDR2 SNEGSKA (reference sequence). The CDR3 nucleotides read TGCAGTGCTAGTCCCCCGGACAGGGAGAACTATGGCTACACCTTC. Translation: CSASPPDRENYGYTF.

The chain recombines TRBV29-1 with TRBJ2-1; 8 bases fit TRBD2. This CDR3 comprises 13 residues. Germline CDR1 reads SQVTM; CDR2 reads ANQGSEA. J lost 0 bases, V lost 6 bases, and 1 base had no gene match. The CDR3 region has the DNA TGCAGCGTAAGCGGGAGCTCCTACAATGAGCAGTTCTTC. This translates into CSVSGSSYNEQFF.

The gene calls are TRBV30 and TRBJ2-1; no clear D. The germline CDR1 and CDR2 sequences are GTSNPN and SVGIG (reference sequence). CDR3 length equals 11 residues. V was shortened by 4 bases and J by 10 bases, with 11 bases between the two germline ends. CDR3 in amino acids: CAWTQAREQFF. The CDR3 DNA sequence: TGTGCCTGGACGCAGGCCAGGGAGCAGTTCTTC.

The chain has TRBV19 and TRBJ2-7, with 12 positions matching TRBD2. CDR3 length: 13 residues. V shed 10 bases and J 5 bases; nucleotides not matched to a gene: 6. The germline V gene encodes CDR1 LNHDA and CDR2 SQIVND (reference sequence). CDR3 amino acids: CATRLAGADEQYF. The CDR3 DNA reads as TGTGCCACGCGACTAGCGGGAGCGGACGAGCAGTACTTC.

This chain uses TRBV29-1 with TRBJ2-1, with 11 bases fitting TRBD2. The CDR3 is made up of 17 amino acids. The V segment lost 5 bases and the J segment 5 bases; nucleotides outside the gene matches: 14. Germline CDR1 and CDR2: SQVTM and ANQGSEA. CDR3 sequence reads: CSVPRGWLAGGNNEQFF. The CDR3, as DNA: TGCAGCGTTCCTAGGGGATGGTTAGCGGGAGGGAACAATGAGCAGTTCTTC.

The V gene is TRBV27, the J gene TRBJ2-7; 7 nucleotides agree with TRBD1. Per germline, CDR1 MNHEY and CDR2 SMNVEV (reference sequence). Losses at the gene ends were 5 bases for V and 2 bases for J; bases not matched to a gene: 3. CDR3 size: 13 residues. CDR3 sequence (DNA): TGTGCCAGCAGTCTGACAGGGCCCTACGAGCAGTACTTC. Its protein product is CASSLTGPYEQYF.

This clone was observed a few times. The chain combines TRBV2 with TRBJ1-5; D is uncertain. This CDR3 region has 13 residues. Trimming removed 3 bases at V and 4 bases at J, with 7 bases between. In germline, CDR1 is SNHLY, CDR2 FYNNEI. The CDR3 region is CASSESFNQPQHF. DNA of the CDR3: TGTGCCAGCAGTGAGTCGTTTAATCAGCCCCAGCATTTT.

This clone was recorded only once. The rearrangement uses TRBV2 and TRBJ2-5; 11 bases are a match to TRBD1. J lost 5 bases, V lost 6 bases, and 8 bases had no gene match. Germline loops: CDR1 SNHLY, CDR2 FYNNEI. CDR3 size: 15 residues. This CDR3 reads CASSQDRGRAETQYF. DNA of the CDR3: TGTGCCAGCAGCCAGGACAGGGGGCGTGCGGAGACCCAGTACTTC.

The chain links TRBV7-6 to TRBJ2-5; D perhaps matches TRBD2 (6 bases). Germline V gene sequence: CDR1 SGHVS, CDR2 FNYEAQ. V lost 5 bases and J lost 5, with 18 bases in between. The CDR3 is 15 residues long. CDR3 protein: CASSPRLDLEETQYF. The CDR3 coding sequence is TGTGCCAGCAGCCCGCGACTAGATTTGGAGGAGACCCAGTACTTC.

Worth noting for this clone: Other DNA sequences in this specimen translate into the identical CDR3. The chain carries TRBV28 and TRBJ1-1; D may be TRBD1 (6 bases). V was pared by 4 bases and J by 1 base, with 10 bases between. CDR3 length equals 14 residues. The germline V gene encodes CDR1 MDHEN and CDR2 SYDVKM. The CDR3 is CASSSGTPNTEAFF. The DNA of the CDR3 is TGTGCCAGCAGTTCCGGGACACCGAACACTGAAGCTTTCTTT.

The chain couples TRBV12-2 to TRBJ1-6; the D segment call TRBD1 is taken from the table without a DNA check. TRBV12-2 is a pseudogene. The CDR3 has 16 residues. CDR3 sequence: CASRSTGSSYNSPLHF. The CDR3, as DNA: TGTGCAAGTCGCTCAACAGGGAGCTCCTATAATTCACCCCTCCACTTT.

In this sample, this clone turned up a few times. The CDR3 DNA reads as TGTGCCAGCAGCTTCGATGACCTCCCCGGAGCGCAGTATTTT. This sequence encodes CASSFDDLPGAQYF. The chain employs TRBV5-6 and TRBJ2-3; D gene uncertain. The CDR3 spans 14 residues. Germline CDR1 reads SGHDT; CDR2 reads YYEEEE. V was trimmed by 2 bases and J by 10 bases, leaving 17 bases between them. The complete variable domain, with remaining parts taken from reference TRBV5-6 and TRBJ2-3, reads DAGVTQSPTHLIKTRGQQVTLRCSPKSGHDTVSWYQQALGQGPQFIFQYYEEEERQRGNFPDRFSGHQFPNYSSELNVNALLLGDSALYLCASSFDDLPGAQYFGPGTRLTVL.

The V and J genes are TRBV27 and TRBJ2-1; 10 bases fit TRBD2. Trimming removed 2 bases from V and 12 bases from J; junction bases left unmatched: 7. Germline V gene data show CDR1 as MNHEY and CDR2 as SMNVEV (reference sequence). CDR3 length equals 14 residues. CDR3 region: CASSLGTSAVVQFF. CDR3 coding DNA: TGTGCCAGCAGTTTAGGGACTAGCGCGGTTGTGCAGTTCTTC.

Of note for this clone: An end of the junction differs from the germline gene, which may be a read error. This chain connects TRBV5-1 to TRBJ1-2; D possibly corresponds to TRBD1 (6 bases). This CDR3 contains 19 residues. Germline values: CDR1 SGHRS, CDR2 YFSETQ. In DNA form, the CDR3 reads TGCCCCAGCAGTTCCCGGGGCGCGGGGGGGCGTGAAGATAACTATGGCTACACCTTC. Its protein product is CPSSSRGAGGREDNYGYTF.

CDR3 nucleotides: TGTGCCAGCAGCTTAGCGCTGGCGGGGACTGAAGCTTTCTTT. Amino acid sequence: CASSLALAGTEAFF. The J gene is TRBJ1-1, the V gene TRBV11-1; D is undetermined. This CDR3 has 14 residues. Germline loops: CDR1 SGHAT, CDR2 FQDESV (reference sequence). Trimming took 0 bases from V and 5 from J, leaving 10 bases between them.

This chain uses TRBV2 with TRBJ2-7; D is perhaps TRBD1 (5 bases). Trimming pared 1 base from V and 2 bases from J, leaving 9 bases between. The CDR3 sequence is 14 residues long. Germline CDR1 and CDR2: SNHLY and FYNNEI. CDR3 in DNA: TGTGCCAGCAGTGAAGTGGACAACGCCTACGAGCAGTACTTC. This translates into CASSEVDNAYEQYF.

The genes are TRBV18 and TRBJ1-1, with TRBD1 identical over 8 bases. V dropped 6 bases and J dropped 2; count of bases not matched to a gene: 5. The CDR3 sequence is 14 residues long. The germline V gene has CDR1 KGHSH and CDR2 LQKENI. In DNA, the CDR3 is TGTGCCAGCTCCCGACAGGGGTATAACACTGAAGCTTTCTTT. Residues: CASSRQGYNTEAFF.

The V and J genes are TRBV30 and TRBJ1-3; D call uncertain. This CDR3 contains 12 residues. Germline-derived CDR1 and CDR2 are GTSNPN and SVGIG (reference sequence). The ends were cut back, 0 bases at V and 8 bases at J, with 8 bases in the middle. CDR3 DNA sequence: TGTGCCTGGAGTGTCGGGGTGGACACCATATATTTT. Protein sequence: CAWSVGVDTIYF.

The chain links TRBV11-3 to TRBJ1-1; D not certain. The V and J ends lost 1 base and 3 bases respectively, with 9 bases between them. The germline V gene encodes CDR1 SGHNT and CDR2 YENEEA. The CDR3 is 14 amino acids. For the CDR3, the DNA is TGTGCCAGCAGCTTAGTTCGCGGGGACACTGAAGCTTTCTTT. This gives the protein CASSLVRGDTEAFF. Full variable domain (outside the CDR3, taken from reference TRBV11-3 and TRBJ1-1): EAGVVQSPRYKIIEKKQPVAFWCNPISGHNTLYWYLQNLGQGPELLIRYENEEAVDDSQLPKDRFSAERLKGVDSTLKIQPAELGDSAVYLCASSLVRGDTEAFFGQGTRLTVV.